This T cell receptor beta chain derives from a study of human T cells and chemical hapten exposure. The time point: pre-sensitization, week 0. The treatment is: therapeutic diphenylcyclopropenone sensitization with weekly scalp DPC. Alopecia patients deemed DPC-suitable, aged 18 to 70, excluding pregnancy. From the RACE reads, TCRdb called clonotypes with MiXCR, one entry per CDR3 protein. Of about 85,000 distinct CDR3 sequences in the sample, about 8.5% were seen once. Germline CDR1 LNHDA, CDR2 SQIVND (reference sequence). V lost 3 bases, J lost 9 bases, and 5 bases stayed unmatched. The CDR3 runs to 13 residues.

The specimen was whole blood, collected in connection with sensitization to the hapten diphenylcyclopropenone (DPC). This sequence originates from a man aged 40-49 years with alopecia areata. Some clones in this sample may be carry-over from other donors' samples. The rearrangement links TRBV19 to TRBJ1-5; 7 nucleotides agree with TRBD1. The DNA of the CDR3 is TGTGCCAGTAGTATGACCCCAGGGGGGCCCCAGCATTTT. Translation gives CASSMTPGGPQHF.